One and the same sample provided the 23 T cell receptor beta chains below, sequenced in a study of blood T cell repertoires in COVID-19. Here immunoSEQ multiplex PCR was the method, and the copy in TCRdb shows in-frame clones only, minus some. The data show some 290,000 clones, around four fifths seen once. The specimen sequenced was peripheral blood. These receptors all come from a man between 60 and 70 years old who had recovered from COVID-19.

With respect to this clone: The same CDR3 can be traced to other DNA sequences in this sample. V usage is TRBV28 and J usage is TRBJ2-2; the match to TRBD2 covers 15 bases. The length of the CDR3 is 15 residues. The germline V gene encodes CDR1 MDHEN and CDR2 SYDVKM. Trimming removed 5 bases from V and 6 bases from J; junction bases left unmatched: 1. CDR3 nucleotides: TGTGCCAGCAGTCGGACTAGCGGGGGGGCCGGGGAGCTGTTTTTT. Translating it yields CASSRTSGGAGELFF. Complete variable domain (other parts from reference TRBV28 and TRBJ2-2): DVKVTQSSRYLVKRTGEKVFLECVQDMDHENMFWYRQDPGLGLRLIYFSYDVKMKEKGDIPEGYSVSREKKERFSLILESASTNQTSMYLCASSRTSGGAGELFFGEGSRLTVL.

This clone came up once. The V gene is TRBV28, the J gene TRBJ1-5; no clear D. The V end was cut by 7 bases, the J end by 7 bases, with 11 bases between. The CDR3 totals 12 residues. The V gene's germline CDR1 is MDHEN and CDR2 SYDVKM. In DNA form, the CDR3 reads TGTGCCAGCATTTCGGGTAGCCAGCCCCAGCATTTT. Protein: CASISGSQPQHF.

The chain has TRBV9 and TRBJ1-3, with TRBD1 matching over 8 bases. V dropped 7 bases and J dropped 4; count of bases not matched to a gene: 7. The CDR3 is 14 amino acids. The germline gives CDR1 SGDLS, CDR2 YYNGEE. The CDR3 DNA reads TGTGCCAGCGGCAGGGGGCTCGAAGGAAACACCATATATTTT. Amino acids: CASGRGLEGNTIYF.

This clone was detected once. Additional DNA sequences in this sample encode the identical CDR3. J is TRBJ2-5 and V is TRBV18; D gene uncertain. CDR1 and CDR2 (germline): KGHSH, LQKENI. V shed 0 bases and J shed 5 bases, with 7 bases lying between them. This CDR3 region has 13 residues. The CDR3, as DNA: TGTGCCAGCTCACCACCCCCCGGGGAGACCCAGTACTTC. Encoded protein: CASSPPPGETQYF.

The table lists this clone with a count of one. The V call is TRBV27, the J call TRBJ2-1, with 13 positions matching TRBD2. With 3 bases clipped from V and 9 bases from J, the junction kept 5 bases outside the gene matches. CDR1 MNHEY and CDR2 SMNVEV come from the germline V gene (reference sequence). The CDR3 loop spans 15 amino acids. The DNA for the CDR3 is TGTGCCAGCAGTTTTAGGACTAGCGGGAGCGGTGAGCAGTTCTTC. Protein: CASSFRTSGSGEQFF.

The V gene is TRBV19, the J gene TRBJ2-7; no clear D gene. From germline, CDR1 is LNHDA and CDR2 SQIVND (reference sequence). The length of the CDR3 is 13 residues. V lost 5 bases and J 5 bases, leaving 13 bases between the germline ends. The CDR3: CASSSRSKDEQYF. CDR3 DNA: TGTGCCAGTAGTTCGCGGAGTAAGGACGAGCAGTACTTC.

This chain's CDR3 is CASSGSYEQYF. The CDR3 DNA sequence: TGTGCCAGCAGCGGGTCCTACGAGCAGTACTTC. The chain carries TRBV25-1 and TRBJ2-7; no clear D. From germline, CDR1 is MGHDK and CDR2 SYGVNS. This CDR3 is 11 amino acids long. Trimming removed 6 bases from V and 1 base from J, with 4 bases in between.

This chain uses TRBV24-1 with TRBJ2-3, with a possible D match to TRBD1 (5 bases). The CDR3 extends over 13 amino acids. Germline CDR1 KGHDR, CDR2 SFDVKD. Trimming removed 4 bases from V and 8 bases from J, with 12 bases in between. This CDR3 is CATSDSTAGTQYF. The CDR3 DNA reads TGTGCCACCAGTGACTCGACAGCAGGTACGCAGTATTTT.

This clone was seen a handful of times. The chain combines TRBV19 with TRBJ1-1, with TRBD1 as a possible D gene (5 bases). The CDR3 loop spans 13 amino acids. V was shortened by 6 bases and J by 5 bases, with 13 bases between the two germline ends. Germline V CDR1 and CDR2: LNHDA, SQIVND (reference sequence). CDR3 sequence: CASSRGLRTEAFF. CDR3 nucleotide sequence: TGTGCCAGTAGCCGGGGACTTCGAACTGAAGCTTTCTTT.

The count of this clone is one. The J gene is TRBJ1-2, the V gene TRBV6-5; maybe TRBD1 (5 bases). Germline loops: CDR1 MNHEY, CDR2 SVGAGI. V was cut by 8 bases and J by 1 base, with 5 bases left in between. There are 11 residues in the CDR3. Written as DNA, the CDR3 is TGTGCCAGCCAGGGTAACTATGGCTACACCTTC. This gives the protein CASQGNYGYTF.

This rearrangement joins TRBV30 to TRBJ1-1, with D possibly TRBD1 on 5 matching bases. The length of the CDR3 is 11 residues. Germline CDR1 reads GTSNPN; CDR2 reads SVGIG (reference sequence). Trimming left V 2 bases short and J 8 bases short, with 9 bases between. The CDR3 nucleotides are TGTGCCTGGAGTCAAGACAGAGAAGCTTTCTTT. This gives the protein CAWSQDREAFF.

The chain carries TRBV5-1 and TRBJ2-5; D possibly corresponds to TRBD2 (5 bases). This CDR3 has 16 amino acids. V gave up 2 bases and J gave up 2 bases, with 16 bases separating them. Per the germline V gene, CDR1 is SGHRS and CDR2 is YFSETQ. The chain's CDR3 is CASSFFPSPKQETQYF. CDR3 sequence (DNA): TGCGCCAGCAGCTTTTTCCCTAGCCCCAAACAAGAGACCCAGTACTTC.

The CDR3 nucleotides are TGTGCCAGTAGTATCAGGAACGGGGGTCCTCAAGTTCAGCCCCAGCATTTT. It yields the protein CASSIRNGGPQVQPQHF. J is TRBJ1-5 and V is TRBV19, with D tentatively TRBD1 (5 bases). Germline V gene sequence: CDR1 LNHDA, CDR2 SQIVND (reference sequence). This CDR3 is built from 17 residues. V was cut by 3 bases and J by 6 bases, with 21 bases left in between.

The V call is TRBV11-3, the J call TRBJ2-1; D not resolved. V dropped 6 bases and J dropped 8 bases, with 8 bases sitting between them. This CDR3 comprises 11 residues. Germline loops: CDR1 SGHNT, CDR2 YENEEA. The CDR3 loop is CASRWQDEQFF. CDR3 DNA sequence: TGTGCCAGCAGGTGGCAAGATGAGCAGTTCTTC.

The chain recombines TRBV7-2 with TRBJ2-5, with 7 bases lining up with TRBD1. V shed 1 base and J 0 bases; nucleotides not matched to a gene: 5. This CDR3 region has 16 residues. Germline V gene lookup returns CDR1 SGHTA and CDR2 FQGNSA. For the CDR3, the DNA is TGTGCCAGCAGCTTAGTTACAGGGGCCTACCAAGAGACCCAGTACTTC. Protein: CASSLVTGAYQETQYF.

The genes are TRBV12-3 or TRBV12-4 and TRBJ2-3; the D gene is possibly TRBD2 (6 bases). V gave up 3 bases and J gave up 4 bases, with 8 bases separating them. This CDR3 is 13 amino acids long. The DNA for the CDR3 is TGTGCCAGCAGTTTGGGGGAGGCAGATACGCAGTATTTT. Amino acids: CASSLGEADTQYF.

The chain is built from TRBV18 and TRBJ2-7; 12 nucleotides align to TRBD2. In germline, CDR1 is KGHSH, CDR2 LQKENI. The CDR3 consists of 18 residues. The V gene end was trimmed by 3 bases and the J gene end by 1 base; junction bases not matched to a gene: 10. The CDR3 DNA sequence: TGTGCCAGCTCACCCCTGGAGGGCGGGACTAGCGGGTCCTACGAGCAGTACTTC. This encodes CASSPLEGGTSGSYEQYF.

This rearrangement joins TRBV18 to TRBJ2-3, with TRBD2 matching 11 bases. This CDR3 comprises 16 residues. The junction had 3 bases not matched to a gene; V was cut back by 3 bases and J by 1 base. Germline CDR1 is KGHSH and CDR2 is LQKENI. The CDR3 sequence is CASSPGTSGGTDTQYF. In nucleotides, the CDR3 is TGTGCCAGCTCACCGGGGACTAGCGGAGGCACAGATACGCAGTATTTT.

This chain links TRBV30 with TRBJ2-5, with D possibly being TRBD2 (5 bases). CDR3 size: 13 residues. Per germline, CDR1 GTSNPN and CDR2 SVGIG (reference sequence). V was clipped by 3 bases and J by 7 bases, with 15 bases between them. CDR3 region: CAWRGSYRGTQYF. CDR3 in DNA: TGTGCCTGGAGGGGGAGCTACCGGGGGACCCAGTACTTC.

Here the CDR3 DNA reads TGCGCCAGCAGCTTGTACTCACGGAGTAATGAAAAACTGTTTTTT. Amino acid sequence: CASSLYSRSNEKLFF. The rearrangement joins TRBV5-1 to TRBJ1-4; no clear D gene. V was clipped by 1 base and J by 4 bases, with 11 bases between them. CDR1 SGHRS and CDR2 YFSETQ come from the germline V gene. CDR3 length: 15 amino acids.

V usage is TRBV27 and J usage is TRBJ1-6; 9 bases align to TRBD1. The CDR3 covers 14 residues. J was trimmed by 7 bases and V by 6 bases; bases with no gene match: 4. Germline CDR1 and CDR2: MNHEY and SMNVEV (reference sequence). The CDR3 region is CASRDGTGNSPLHF. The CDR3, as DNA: TGTGCCAGCAGAGACGGGACAGGGAATTCACCCCTCCACTTT.

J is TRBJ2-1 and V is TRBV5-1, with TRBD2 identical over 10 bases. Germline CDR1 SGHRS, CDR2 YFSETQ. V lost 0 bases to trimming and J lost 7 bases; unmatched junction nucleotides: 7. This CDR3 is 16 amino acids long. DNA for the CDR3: TGCGCCAGCAGCTTGGACCCTAGCGGGAGAAGGAATGAGCAGTTCTTC. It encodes CASSLDPSGRRNEQFF.

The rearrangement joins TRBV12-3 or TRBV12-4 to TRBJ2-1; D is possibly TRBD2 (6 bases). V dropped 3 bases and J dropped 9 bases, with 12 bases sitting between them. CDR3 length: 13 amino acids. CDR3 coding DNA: TGTGCCAGCAGTTTGGGCGGGACCAGTGAGCAGTTCTTC. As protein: CASSLGGTSEQFF.